Described below is a single T cell receptor (beta chain) sequence and its context. Researchers placed 200,000 CFSE-labeled responder cells in culture with 200,000 irradiated, violet-dye-labeled stimulator cells. The data derive from a study of graft-versus-host responses after intestinal transplantation. Looking at the study overall: The study gave all recipients anti-thymocyte globulin induction, then tacrolimus and steroids for 2 to 3 years. Findings and limits, study-wide: Allografts of one patient group, those with graft-donor T cell macrochimerism, had high graft-versus-host to host-versus-graft clonal ratios. GvH clones appeared in recipient marrow, some first in ileum or blood.

Germline-derived CDR1 and CDR2 are MNHEY and SMNVEV (reference sequence). The CDR3 loop spans 14 amino acids. V shed 5 bases, J shed 3 bases, and the junction held 4 bases outside the gene matches. Data came from immunoSEQ multiplex PCR; TCRdb stores just in-frame clones and leaves some out. Among 5,000 to 6,500 clones, under 40% were seen once, and the ten largest hold 31%. The chain employs TRBV27 and TRBJ2-7; 10 bases agree with TRBD1. This receptor was taken from a human patient who received an intestinal transplant. This sample comprised alloreactive CD8+ T cells from a mixed lymphocyte reaction culture, obtained before intestinal transplant. The subset: CFSE-low proliferating T cells sorted from approximately 6-day pre-transplant mixed lymphocyte reaction (GvH or HvG direction). The CDR3 loop reads CASSLGQGGYEQYF. The CDR3 DNA is TGTGCCAGCAGTCTCGGACAGGGGGGCTACGAGCAGTACTTC.